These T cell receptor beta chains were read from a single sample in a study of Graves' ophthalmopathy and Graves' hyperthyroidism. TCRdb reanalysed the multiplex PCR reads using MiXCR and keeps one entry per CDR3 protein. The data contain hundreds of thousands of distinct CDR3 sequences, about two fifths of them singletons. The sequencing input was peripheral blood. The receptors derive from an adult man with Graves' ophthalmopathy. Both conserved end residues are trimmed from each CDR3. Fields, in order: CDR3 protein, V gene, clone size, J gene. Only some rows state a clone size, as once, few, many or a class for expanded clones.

cdr3_aa: ASSFRSAQETQY
v_call: TRBV12-3/TRBV12-4
clone_size: NA
j_call: TRBJ2-5

cdr3_aa: ASEVSGANVLT
v_call: TRBV19
clone_size: many
j_call: TRBJ2-6

cdr3_aa: ASSFGAAPSYSPLH
v_call: TRBV5-1
clone_size: many
j_call: TRBJ1-6

cdr3_aa: ASSPRTGSAVF
v_call: TRBV2
clone_size: NA
j_call: TRBJ1-1

cdr3_aa: ASRTSGVANTGELF
v_call: TRBV2
clone_size: few
j_call: TRBJ2-2

cdr3_aa: ACDFLRGNSPLH
v_call: TRBV30
clone_size: NA
j_call: TRBJ1-6

cdr3_aa: ASSSQFSYEQY
v_call: TRBV12-3/TRBV12-4
clone_size: few
j_call: TRBJ2-7

cdr3_aa: SVLSRDRTGDYGYT
v_call: TRBV29-1
clone_size: NA
j_call: TRBJ1-2

cdr3_aa: ASSLLGGWEPQH
v_call: TRBV12-3/TRBV12-4
clone_size: many
j_call: TRBJ1-5

cdr3_aa: SVEGGESLTEAF
v_call: TRBV29-1
clone_size: many
j_call: TRBJ1-1

cdr3_aa: ASSLGPTDTEAF
v_call: TRBV5-1
clone_size: once
j_call: TRBJ1-1

cdr3_aa: ATSRPGQGMRTEAF
v_call: TRBV15
clone_size: NA
j_call: TRBJ1-1

cdr3_aa: ASRSTGDEQY
v_call: TRBV12-3/TRBV12-4
clone_size: many
j_call: TRBJ2-7